The present T cell receptor beta chain was sequenced within a study of Graves' ophthalmopathy and Graves' hyperthyroidism. For repertoire sequencing, the TCR beta CDR3 regions were amplified from RNA transcripts. A first-round RT-PCR used HTBI primers, followed by a second-round multiplex PCR. TCRdb reprocessed the multiplex PCR reads with MiXCR, giving one entry per CDR3 protein. This table has roughly 1.1 million distinct CDR3 sequences, 35% to 40% appearing once. For this clonotype: Its target is unknown.

Overall study findings and caveats: In blood appeared most of the expanded thyroid clonotypes whose frequency exceeded 0.001.

The CDR3 loop spans 14 amino acids. The V gene's germline CDR1 is SSHAT and CDR2 FNYEAQ (reference sequence). Trimming at V came to 8 bases and at J to 4 bases, leaving 6 bases not matched to a gene. Sequencing was done on a sample of peripheral blood or thyroid tissue (not recorded which). The clonotype comes from an adult man with Graves' hyperthyroidism. The rearrangement joins TRBV7-7 to TRBJ2-5, with 11 bases lining up with TRBD1. Here the CDR3 DNA reads TGTGCCAGCGCTCCCGGGACAGGGGGAGAGACCCAGTACTTC. Its translation: CASAPGTGGETQYF.